These T cell receptor beta chains were read from a single sample in a study of shared clonotypes between healthy human individuals. The method was immunoSEQ multiplex PCR; TCRdb's version includes in-frame clones alone and lacks a portion of them. There are approximately 500,000 clones in the sample; 75% to 85% occur only once, and about an eighth lies in the top ten. The sample taken for sequencing was PBMCs. These receptors came from a woman in her 40s in good health. Some clones in this sample may be carry-over from other donors' samples. Both conserved end residues are part of each CDR3. The D gene is left open where the match is weak. Size tells how often a clone was seen (once, few, many) or the class of an expanded clone, and some rows leave it out.

clone size: .; J gene: TRBJ2-7; D gene: .; V gene: TRBV5-1; CDR3 length: 14; CDR3 DNA: TGCGCCAGCAGCCCGCCTGCGGAGTCTCACGAGCAGTACTTC; CDR3 protein: CASSPPAESHEQYF
clone size: .; J gene: TRBJ2-1; D gene: TRBD2; V gene: TRBV4-3; CDR3 length: 15; CDR3 DNA: TGCGCCAGCAGCCAACTAGCGGGACCCTACAATGAGCAGTTCTTC; CDR3 protein: CASSQLAGPYNEQFF
clone size: .; J gene: TRBJ2-3; D gene: .; V gene: TRBV5-1; CDR3 length: 15; CDR3 DNA: TGCGCCAGCAGCTTTCTCGGGGGTAGCACAGATACGCAGTATTTT; CDR3 protein: CASSFLGGSTDTQYF
clone size: .; J gene: TRBJ2-1; D gene: TRBD2; V gene: TRBV5-1; CDR3 length: 14; CDR3 DNA: TGCGCCAGCAGCTTGGTAGCGGGAGTAAATGAGCAGTTCTTC; CDR3 protein: CASSLVAGVNEQFF
clone size: few; J gene: TRBJ1-2; D gene: .; V gene: TRBV2; CDR3 length: 14; CDR3 DNA: TGTGCCAGCAGCTACAGGGTTGGGGACTATGGCTACACCTTC; CDR3 protein: CASSYRVGDYGYTF
clone size: .; J gene: TRBJ2-3; D gene: .; V gene: TRBV2; CDR3 length: 16; CDR3 DNA: TGTGCCAGCAGTCGGACGACTTCCCTAAGCACAGATACGCAGTATTTT; CDR3 protein: CASSRTTSLSTDTQYF
clone size: .; J gene: TRBJ1-1; D gene: TRBD1; V gene: TRBV28; CDR3 length: 15; CDR3 DNA: TGTGCCAGCAGCCAGGGGGGCGCCGGGAACACTGAAGCTTTCTTT; CDR3 protein: CASSQGGAGNTEAFF
clone size: .; J gene: TRBJ2-5; D gene: TRBD2; V gene: TRBV5-8; CDR3 length: 16; CDR3 DNA: TGTGCCAGCAGCTCCCCACTAGCGGGAGTTTGGGAGACCCAGTACTTC; CDR3 protein: CASSSPLAGVWETQYF
clone size: .; J gene: TRBJ2-3; D gene: .; V gene: TRBV5-4; CDR3 length: 14; CDR3 DNA: TGTGCCAGCAGCTTGGGACTTAACACAGATACGCAGTATTTT; CDR3 protein: CASSLGLNTDTQYF
clone size: .; J gene: TRBJ2-3; D gene: TRBD2; V gene: TRBV7-3; CDR3 length: 14; CDR3 DNA: TGTGCCAGCAGCCGCACCACTAGCGCAGATACGCAGTATTTT; CDR3 protein: CASSRTTSADTQYF
clone size: once; J gene: TRBJ1-2; D gene: .; V gene: TRBV29-1; CDR3 length: 13; CDR3 DNA: TGCAGCGTTGAAACACAAGCTAACTATGGCTACACCTTC; CDR3 protein: CSVETQANYGYTF
clone size: .; J gene: TRBJ1-2; D gene: .; V gene: TRBV14; CDR3 length: 15; CDR3 DNA: TGTGCCAGCAGCCAACACGACTCCTGGGTTGATGGCTACACCTTC; CDR3 protein: CASSQHDSWVDGYTF
clone size: once; J gene: TRBJ2-7; D gene: .; V gene: TRBV5-1; CDR3 length: 16; CDR3 DNA: TGCGCCAGCAGCTTGGGGCCGCTAGGGTCTACCTACGAGCAGTACTTC; CDR3 protein: CASSLGPLGSTYEQYF
clone size: many; J gene: TRBJ2-1; D gene: TRBD2; V gene: TRBV9; CDR3 length: 15; CDR3 DNA: TGTGCCAGCAGCCTACGACTAGCGGGAGTAGATGAGCAGTTCTTC; CDR3 protein: CASSLRLAGVDEQFF
clone size: .; J gene: TRBJ2-1; D gene: TRBD2; V gene: TRBV7-9; CDR3 length: 13; CDR3 DNA: TGTGCCAGCAGCTTTGGGACTAACGATGAGCAGTTCTTC; CDR3 protein: CASSFGTNDEQFF
clone size: once; J gene: TRBJ2-5; D gene: TRBD1; V gene: TRBV4-1; CDR3 length: 15; CDR3 DNA: TGCGCCAGCAGCCGAATCAGGGGGTCTCTGGAGACCCAGTACTTC; CDR3 protein: CASSRIRGSLETQYF
clone size: once; J gene: TRBJ2-1; D gene: TRBD2; V gene: TRBV5-6; CDR3 length: 17; CDR3 DNA: TGTGCCAGCAGCTCTCCGGGACTAGCGGGGAGTTACAATGAGCAGTTCTTC; CDR3 protein: CASSSPGLAGSYNEQFF
clone size: .; J gene: TRBJ2-5; D gene: .; V gene: TRBV12-5; CDR3 length: 13; CDR3 DNA: TGTGCTAGTGGGCCGGGACGGGAAGAGACCCAGTACTTC; CDR3 protein: CASGPGREETQYF
clone size: .; J gene: TRBJ1-5; D gene: .; V gene: TRBV19; CDR3 length: 15; CDR3 DNA: TGTGCCAGTAAAGCCGAACAGGGAAGCAATCAGCCCCAGCATTTT; CDR3 protein: CASKAEQGSNQPQHF